These T cell receptor beta chains were read from a single sample in a study of blood T cell repertoires in COVID-19. The table came from immunoSEQ multiplex PCR; TCRdb's copy has only in-frame clones and leaves some out. The data contain over 75,000 clones, roughly 79% of them seen just once; the ten biggest clones take up more than 15%. The specimen was peripheral blood. The receptors originated from a human donor in a cohort sampled during active COVID-19. Each CDR3 is given with its conserved first and last residue. A D gene is named only where the DNA matches it firmly. Only some rows state a clone size, as once, few, many or a class for expanded clones.

cdr3_nt: TGTGCCAGTGCGACAGGAACCCCCTCCTACGAGCAGTACTTC
cdr3_aa: CASATGTPSYEQYF
v_call: TRBV28
clone_size: -
j_call: TRBJ2-7
d_call: -

cdr3_nt: TGTGCCAGCAGTACGACTAGCGGGGTCTACGAGCAGTACTTC
cdr3_aa: CASSTTSGVYEQYF
v_call: TRBV2
clone_size: -
j_call: TRBJ2-7
d_call: TRBD2

cdr3_nt: TGTGCCTGGAGTGTACTTAGGACAGGGGGCTATGGCTACACCTTC
cdr3_aa: CAWSVLRTGGYGYTF
v_call: TRBV30
clone_size: -
j_call: TRBJ1-2
d_call: TRBD1

cdr3_nt: TGTGCCAGCAGCAGTAACGGGGGAAACTATGGCTACACCTTC
cdr3_aa: CASSSNGGNYGYTF
v_call: TRBV11-2
clone_size: -
j_call: TRBJ1-2
d_call: -

cdr3_nt: TGCGCCAGCAGTGAGTCGGAACAGGGGGCTTCACCCCTCCACTTT
cdr3_aa: CASSESEQGASPLHF
v_call: TRBV10-2
clone_size: -
j_call: TRBJ1-6
d_call: TRBD1

cdr3_nt: TGTGCCAGCTCACCACCCCGACAGGGGGGTAATCCCCAGCATTTT
cdr3_aa: CASSPPRQGGNPQHF
v_call: TRBV18
clone_size: -
j_call: TRBJ1-5
d_call: TRBD1

cdr3_nt: TGTGCCAGCAGTTACGGAGGCATCGACTATGGCTACACCTTC
cdr3_aa: CASSYGGIDYGYTF
v_call: TRBV6-6
clone_size: few
j_call: TRBJ1-2
d_call: -

cdr3_nt: TGTGCCAGCAGTTCTAGCTCTGGAAACACCATATATTTT
cdr3_aa: CASSSSSGNTIYF
v_call: TRBV5-5
clone_size: once
j_call: TRBJ1-3
d_call: -

cdr3_nt: TGTGCCTGGAGACCTAGCGGGGGTTATACGCAGTATTTT
cdr3_aa: CAWRPSGGYTQYF
v_call: TRBV30
clone_size: -
j_call: TRBJ2-3
d_call: TRBD2

cdr3_nt: TGCAGCGTTGCCATGAGGCGGGATGGCTACACCTTC
cdr3_aa: CSVAMRRDGYTF
v_call: TRBV29-1
clone_size: -
j_call: TRBJ1-2
d_call: -

cdr3_nt: TGTGCCAGCAGTGACAGGGAAGGCTACACCTTC
cdr3_aa: CASSDREGYTF
v_call: TRBV12-3/TRBV12-4
clone_size: -
j_call: TRBJ1-2
d_call: TRBD1

cdr3_nt: TGTGCCAGCGGGACAGGGGCCCAAGAGACCCAGTACTTC
cdr3_aa: CASGTGAQETQYF
v_call: TRBV2
clone_size: -
j_call: TRBJ2-5
d_call: TRBD1

cdr3_nt: TGTGCCAGCAGCCGGGACAGCCCTAGCGGGACTACAGATACGCAGTATTTT
cdr3_aa: CASSRDSPSGTTDTQYF
v_call: TRBV11-2
clone_size: -
j_call: TRBJ2-3
d_call: TRBD2

cdr3_nt: TGTGCCAGCAGTTTATTAGGGACAGGGCCCTACGAGCAGTACTTC
cdr3_aa: CASSLLGTGPYEQYF
v_call: TRBV28
clone_size: -
j_call: TRBJ2-7
d_call: TRBD1

cdr3_nt: TGTGCCAGCAGTGCCTCGAGCGGGGGGGCCCCAGATACGCAGTATTTT
cdr3_aa: CASSASSGGAPDTQYF
v_call: TRBV6-4
clone_size: -
j_call: TRBJ2-3
d_call: TRBD2

cdr3_nt: TGTGCCAGCAGCTGGGGCAGGGAAGAGACCCAGTACTTC
cdr3_aa: CASSWGREETQYF
v_call: TRBV7-8
clone_size: -
j_call: TRBJ2-5
d_call: -

cdr3_nt: TGTGCCAGCAAGGCTCCCCCATGGACAGGGGGGGGTTTTGGCACAGATACGCAGTATTTT
cdr3_aa: CASKAPPWTGGGFGTDTQYF
v_call: TRBV2
clone_size: -
j_call: TRBJ2-3
d_call: TRBD1

cdr3_nt: TGTGCCAGTAGTATCCCGGGACATAACTTCAAAAACATTCAGTACTTC
cdr3_aa: CASSIPGHNFKNIQYF
v_call: TRBV19
clone_size: -
j_call: TRBJ2-4
d_call: -

cdr3_nt: TGTGCCAGTAGTATAGATCGGACAGGTAACACTGAAGCTTTCTTT
cdr3_aa: CASSIDRTGNTEAFF
v_call: TRBV19
clone_size: -
j_call: TRBJ1-1
d_call: TRBD1

cdr3_nt: TGTGCCAGCAGTTCAGGGGTCTCCCCCGATACGCAGTATTTT
cdr3_aa: CASSSGVSPDTQYF
v_call: TRBV3-1/TRBV3-2
clone_size: once
j_call: TRBJ2-3
d_call: -

cdr3_nt: TGTGCCATCAGTGACCCGGGACAGGGCTACACTGAAGCTTTCTTT
cdr3_aa: CAISDPGQGYTEAFF
v_call: TRBV10-3
clone_size: -
j_call: TRBJ1-1
d_call: TRBD1

cdr3_nt: TGTGCCTGGAGAATTGAGGTTATGGGTGGCTACACCTTC
cdr3_aa: CAWRIEVMGGYTF
v_call: TRBV30
clone_size: -
j_call: TRBJ1-2
d_call: -

cdr3_nt: TGTGCCAGCAGCTTGAGCTCGAAGCCTGAAGCTTTCTTT
cdr3_aa: CASSLSSKPEAFF
v_call: TRBV5-6
clone_size: -
j_call: TRBJ1-1
d_call: -

cdr3_nt: TGTGCCAGCAGCAGAGCGGTGGCGGGGGACGAGCAGTACTTC
cdr3_aa: CASSRAVAGDEQYF
v_call: TRBV6-5
clone_size: -
j_call: TRBJ2-7
d_call: TRBD2

cdr3_nt: TGTGCCAGCAGCTTAGCGGGAGGCACCTACAATGAGCAGTTCTTC
cdr3_aa: CASSLAGGTYNEQFF
v_call: TRBV7-2
clone_size: -
j_call: TRBJ2-1
d_call: -

cdr3_nt: TGTGCCATCATGGACAGTGGGGAAATGAACACTGAAGCTTTCTTT
cdr3_aa: CAIMDSGEMNTEAFF
v_call: TRBV10-3
clone_size: -
j_call: TRBJ1-1
d_call: -

cdr3_nt: TGTGCCAGCAGTTACGCCGGTGGAAACACCATATATTTT
cdr3_aa: CASSYAGGNTIYF
v_call: TRBV6-2/TRBV6-3
clone_size: -
j_call: TRBJ1-3
d_call: -

cdr3_nt: TGTGCCAGCACCACCTTCCCCGGGACAGGGGTGAGAAATGAGCAGTTCTTC
cdr3_aa: CASTTFPGTGVRNEQFF
v_call: TRBV21-1
clone_size: -
j_call: TRBJ2-1
d_call: -

cdr3_nt: TGTGCCAGCAGCGGGACAGGGTCGGGCCAGCCCCAGCATTTT
cdr3_aa: CASSGTGSGQPQHF
v_call: TRBV6-6
clone_size: -
j_call: TRBJ1-5
d_call: TRBD1

cdr3_nt: TGTGCCAGCAGTTTAGAGGGATCCACCGGGGAGCTGTTTTTT
cdr3_aa: CASSLEGSTGELFF
v_call: TRBV27
clone_size: many
j_call: TRBJ2-2
d_call: -

cdr3_nt: TGTGCCAGTAACCACGCCCGACAGGGAGGCTACAATGAGCAGTTCTTC
cdr3_aa: CASNHARQGGYNEQFF
v_call: TRBV19
clone_size: -
j_call: TRBJ2-1
d_call: -

cdr3_nt: TGTGCCAGCAGGTTGTACAGCACTGAAGCTTTCTTT
cdr3_aa: CASRLYSTEAFF
v_call: TRBV2
clone_size: -
j_call: TRBJ1-1
d_call: -

cdr3_nt: TGTGCCAGCAGTACACGGGGGGGGGCTTTCTTT
cdr3_aa: CASSTRGGAFF
v_call: TRBV3-1/TRBV3-2
clone_size: -
j_call: TRBJ1-1
d_call: -

cdr3_nt: TGTGCCAGCAGCTTGGCCCTTTTCTATGGCTACACCTTC
cdr3_aa: CASSLALFYGYTF
v_call: TRBV5-6
clone_size: -
j_call: TRBJ1-2
d_call: -

cdr3_nt: TGTGCCAGCAGCGTAGGGGCCAGGGTTAGTGAAACGCAGTATTTT
cdr3_aa: CASSVGARVSETQYF
v_call: TRBV9
clone_size: -
j_call: TRBJ2-3
d_call: -

cdr3_nt: TGTGCCAGCAGCTCCGTCGCCAGCGGGCGTTTAAGGAATGAGCAGTTCTTC
cdr3_aa: CASSSVASGRLRNEQFF
v_call: TRBV7-2
clone_size: -
j_call: TRBJ2-1
d_call: -

cdr3_nt: TGTGCCAGCCGGCCCGGGTGGGGCAATCAGCCCCAGCATTTT
cdr3_aa: CASRPGWGNQPQHF
v_call: TRBV25-1
clone_size: once
j_call: TRBJ1-5
d_call: -

cdr3_nt: TGTGCCAGCAGCTCGGACTCTCCCGTCTATAATTCACCCCTCCACTTT
cdr3_aa: CASSSDSPVYNSPLHF
v_call: TRBV7-2
clone_size: few
j_call: TRBJ1-6
d_call: -

cdr3_nt: TGTGCCAGCAGCCTGTCACTAGCGGGAGCGTACAATGAGCAGTTCTTC
cdr3_aa: CASSLSLAGAYNEQFF
v_call: TRBV3-1/TRBV3-2
clone_size: medium-sized
j_call: TRBJ2-1
d_call: TRBD2

cdr3_nt: TGTGCCAGCAGTTTACGGAATAGAGGAGAAGCTTTCTTT
cdr3_aa: CASSLRNRGEAFF
v_call: TRBV12-3/TRBV12-4
clone_size: -
j_call: TRBJ1-1
d_call: -

cdr3_nt: TGTGCCAGCAGCTTAATCGGGGGGCATTACAATGAGCAGTTCTTC
cdr3_aa: CASSLIGGHYNEQFF
v_call: TRBV7-3
clone_size: -
j_call: TRBJ2-1
d_call: -

cdr3_nt: TGCAGCGTTGAGAACAGGGGGCGCGGCTATGGCTACACCTTC
cdr3_aa: CSVENRGRGYGYTF
v_call: TRBV29-1
clone_size: -
j_call: TRBJ1-2
d_call: TRBD1

cdr3_nt: TGTGCCAGCAGCGTAAACCCGGTCTTAGATACGCAGTATTTT
cdr3_aa: CASSVNPVLDTQYF
v_call: TRBV9
clone_size: -
j_call: TRBJ2-3
d_call: -

cdr3_nt: TGCGCCAGCAGCGCAACCGGGACTAGTCAAGAGACCCAGTACTTC
cdr3_aa: CASSATGTSQETQYF
v_call: TRBV5-1
clone_size: -
j_call: TRBJ2-5
d_call: TRBD2

cdr3_nt: TGTGCCAGCTCGGGACAGGGGGATCAGCCCCAGCATTTT
cdr3_aa: CASSGQGDQPQHF
v_call: TRBV14
clone_size: once
j_call: TRBJ1-5
d_call: TRBD1

cdr3_nt: TGTGCCAGCAGTTTGGGAGGGAGAGGCTACACCTTC
cdr3_aa: CASSLGGRGYTF
v_call: TRBV12-3/TRBV12-4
clone_size: -
j_call: TRBJ1-2
d_call: -

cdr3_nt: TGCGCCAGCGGTGGAGGGGGAACAGATACGCAGTATTTT
cdr3_aa: CASGGGGTDTQYF
v_call: TRBV10-1
clone_size: -
j_call: TRBJ2-3
d_call: -

cdr3_nt: TGTGCCAGCAGCTACAGGGGGCAGATAAACATTCAGTACTTC
cdr3_aa: CASSYRGQINIQYF
v_call: TRBV13
clone_size: -
j_call: TRBJ2-4
d_call: TRBD1

cdr3_nt: TGTGCCACGGCGGCGGGGATCCGCACAGATACGCAGTATTTT
cdr3_aa: CATAAGIRTDTQYF
v_call: TRBV19
clone_size: -
j_call: TRBJ2-3
d_call: -

cdr3_nt: TGTGCCAGCAGTTGGGAGGGATTGGATACGCAGTATTTT
cdr3_aa: CASSWEGLDTQYF
v_call: TRBV27
clone_size: -
j_call: TRBJ2-3
d_call: TRBD2

cdr3_nt: TGTGCCAGCCGGGGGGACAGGGGGCACTATGGCTACACCTTC
cdr3_aa: CASRGDRGHYGYTF
v_call: TRBV10-3
clone_size: -
j_call: TRBJ1-2
d_call: TRBD1

cdr3_nt: TGTGCCATTGACCGGGGGGACAGGGGAAATCTGGGGCCCCAGCATTTT
cdr3_aa: CAIDRGDRGNLGPQHF
v_call: TRBV7-9
clone_size: -
j_call: TRBJ1-5
d_call: TRBD1

cdr3_nt: TGTGCCATCAGTGGCGGATCAGGGGGTAGCTATGGCTACACCTTC
cdr3_aa: CAISGGSGGSYGYTF
v_call: TRBV10-3
clone_size: once
j_call: TRBJ1-2
d_call: TRBD1

cdr3_nt: TGTGCCAGCAGCTTAGGACGGCGGGAGATGACAGATACGCAGTATTTT
cdr3_aa: CASSLGRREMTDTQYF
v_call: TRBV7-6
clone_size: -
j_call: TRBJ2-3
d_call: TRBD2